This T cell receptor (beta chain) was profiled in a study of spatial heterogeneity in lung cancer. This CDR3 has 15 amino acids. V was pared by 4 bases and J by 1 base, with 11 bases between. Germline V CDR1 and CDR2: KGHSH, LQKENI. There are many counts of this clonotype. This sample's time point: sample taken at primary tumor resection. TCRdb passed the 5' RACE reads through MiXCR, listing each CDR3 protein once. The sample has 75,000 or so distinct CDR3 sequences, about 7.8% seen once. The TCR comes from a male donor with early-stage non-small cell lung cancer. V gene TRBV18 combines with J gene TRBJ2-1, with D possibly being TRBD2 (6 bases). The specimen was PBMCs, collected at surgery. The CDR3 region has the DNA TGTGCCAGCTCACTGGACGGGAGTTCCTACAATGAGCAGTTCTTC. This translates into CASSLDGSSYNEQFF. Full variable domain (outside the CDR3, taken from reference TRBV18 and TRBJ2-1): NAGVMQNPRHLVRRRGQEARLRCSPMKGHSHVYWYRQLPEEGLKFMVYLQKENIIDESGMPKERFSAEFPKEGPSILRIQQVVRGDSAAYFCASSLDGSSYNEQFFGPGTRLTVL.